A selection of T cell receptor beta chains follows, all from one sample in a study of blood T cell repertoires in COVID-19. Assay used: immunoSEQ multiplex PCR; TCRdb lists only in-frame clones, some missing. This sample has 110,000 to 150,000 clones, with about 80% found just once. Sequencing was done on a sample of PBMCs or T cells enriched from blood (not recorded which). The receptors originated from a middle-aged man who had recovered from COVID-19. CDR3s include the opening cysteine and the closing phenylalanine or tryptophan. Each record gives: D gene, J gene, clone size, V gene, CDR3 protein, CDR3 DNA. A D gene is named only where the DNA matches it firmly. The size field is filled for only some rows; it gives once, few, many or a size class.

D gene: TRBD1; J gene: TRBJ2-5; clone size: -; V gene: TRBV6-2/TRBV6-3; CDR3 protein: CASSTPIGQGETQYF; CDR3 DNA: TGTGCCAGCAGTACTCCCATCGGACAGGGGGAGACCCAGTACTTC
D gene: TRBD2; J gene: TRBJ2-3; clone size: -; V gene: TRBV11-2; CDR3 protein: CASSLDAASGGSTDTQYF; CDR3 DNA: TGTGCCAGCAGCTTAGATGCAGCCAGCGGGGGGAGCACAGATACGCAGTATTTT
D gene: TRBD1; J gene: TRBJ2-5; clone size: -; V gene: TRBV2; CDR3 protein: CASSIGQGQGETQYF; CDR3 DNA: TGTGCCAGCAGTATAGGACAGGGGCAGGGGGAGACCCAGTACTTC
D gene: -; J gene: TRBJ2-7; clone size: -; V gene: TRBV7-6; CDR3 protein: CASSPSGLSLEGKNYEQYF; CDR3 DNA: TGTGCCAGCAGCCCCTCCGGACTAAGCCTGGAGGGGAAAAACTACGAGCAGTACTTC
D gene: TRBD1; J gene: TRBJ2-1; clone size: -; V gene: TRBV12-5; CDR3 protein: CASGFIQGQGRYNEQFF; CDR3 DNA: TGTGCTAGTGGTTTTATACAGGGACAGGGTCGCTACAATGAGCAGTTCTTC
D gene: TRBD1; J gene: TRBJ1-5; clone size: once; V gene: TRBV19; CDR3 protein: CASSSPGGPGNQPQHF; CDR3 DNA: TGTGCCAGTAGCAGCCCAGGGGGCCCTGGCAATCAGCCCCAGCATTTT
D gene: -; J gene: TRBJ1-6; clone size: -; V gene: TRBV14; CDR3 protein: CASSQERRNSPLHF; CDR3 DNA: TGTGCCAGCAGCCAGGAACGCAGGAATTCACCCCTCCACTTT
D gene: -; J gene: TRBJ1-3; clone size: -; V gene: TRBV30; CDR3 protein: CAWSVLGNTIYF; CDR3 DNA: TGTGCCTGGAGTGTACTTGGAAACACCATATATTTT
D gene: -; J gene: TRBJ2-5; clone size: few; V gene: TRBV6-5; CDR3 protein: CASNPGWQETQYF; CDR3 DNA: TGTGCCAGCAACCCGGGGTGGCAAGAGACCCAGTACTTC
D gene: -; J gene: TRBJ1-1; clone size: -; V gene: TRBV18; CDR3 protein: CASSQTDEVFF; CDR3 DNA: TGTGCCAGCTCACAGACAGACGAGGTTTTCTTT
D gene: -; J gene: TRBJ2-3; clone size: -; V gene: TRBV5-1; CDR3 protein: CASGGGGSSTDTQYF; CDR3 DNA: TGCGCCAGCGGAGGCGGCGGCTCTAGCACAGATACGCAGTATTTT
D gene: -; J gene: TRBJ2-5; clone size: -; V gene: TRBV29-1; CDR3 protein: CSVVVVRTPGETQYF; CDR3 DNA: TGCAGCGTTGTGGTCGTTAGGACTCCCGGTGAGACCCAGTACTTC
D gene: -; J gene: TRBJ1-2; clone size: -; V gene: TRBV19; CDR3 protein: CASSIREDGYTF; CDR3 DNA: TGTGCCAGTAGTATAAGAGAGGATGGCTACACCTTC
D gene: -; J gene: TRBJ2-7; clone size: -; V gene: TRBV6-5; CDR3 protein: CASSLYGTAGNYEQYF; CDR3 DNA: TGTGCCAGCAGTTTGTACGGGACTGCCGGGAACTACGAGCAGTACTTC
D gene: -; J gene: TRBJ1-1; clone size: -; V gene: TRBV19; CDR3 protein: CASRIRVTGNTEAFF; CDR3 DNA: TGTGCCAGTAGAATAAGGGTAACAGGGAACACTGAAGCTTTCTTT
D gene: -; J gene: TRBJ2-5; clone size: -; V gene: TRBV7-2; CDR3 protein: CASSLSRAQETQYF; CDR3 DNA: TGTGCCAGCAGCTTAAGCAGGGCCCAAGAGACCCAGTACTTC